These 17 T cell receptor beta chains were sequenced from one sample in a study of shared clonotypes between healthy human individuals. Assay: immunoSEQ multiplex PCR; the TCRdb copy retains only in-frame clones and omits some. The data contain some 2,500,000 clones, around 93% of them singletons. The sample comprised naive CD4+ T cells from PBMCs. Subset here: CD45RA+ positively selected. These receptors were obtained from a young man in good health. Some clones in this sample may be carry-over from other donors' samples.

The chain has TRBV5-1 and TRBJ2-7; 10 bases match TRBD2. This CDR3 is 18 amino acids long. Germline V CDR1 and CDR2: SGHRS, YFSETQ. V shed 2 bases, J shed 4 bases, and the junction held 15 bases outside the gene matches. The CDR3 here is CASSFDPLPSGRGYEQYF. CDR3 coding DNA: TGCGCCAGCAGCTTCGATCCCCTACCAAGCGGGAGGGGGTACGAGCAGTACTTC.

The V call is TRBV14, the J call TRBJ2-3; possible D gene TRBD1, 5 bases. Trimming pared 2 bases from V and 0 bases from J, leaving 12 bases between. The CDR3 covers 16 residues. Looked up from germline, CDR1 is SGHDN and CDR2 is FVKESK. The CDR3 reads CASSQFGRASTDTQYF. The CDR3, as DNA: TGTGCCAGCAGCCAATTCGGCAGGGCGAGCACAGATACGCAGTATTTT.

Comments on this clone: The same CDR3 can be traced to other DNA sequences in this sample. V gene TRBV7-2 combines with J gene TRBJ1-1; D is perhaps TRBD1 (6 bases). Trimming took 5 bases from V and 2 from J, leaving 12 bases between them. The CDR3 extends over 14 amino acids. CDR1 SGHTA and CDR2 FQGNSA come from the germline V gene. The CDR3 sequence: CASSLVGGNTEAFF. The CDR3, as DNA: TGTGCCAGCAGCCTCGTCGGGGGCAACACTGAAGCTTTCTTT.

V gene TRBV9 combines with J gene TRBJ2-5; D is perhaps TRBD1 or TRBD2 (5 bases each). The V gene lost 2 bases and the J gene lost 5 bases, with 13 bases spanning the gap. The CDR3 spans 14 residues. CDR1 is SGDLS, CDR2 YYNGEE, per germline. The CDR3 loop is CASSVRGVRETQYF. The CDR3 DNA sequence: TGTGCCAGCAGCGTCAGAGGGGTGCGGGAGACCCAGTACTTC.

The gene calls are TRBV27 and TRBJ2-5; the D gene is possibly TRBD2 (6 bases). The CDR3 loop spans 15 amino acids. Trimming removed 0 bases from V and 4 bases from J, with 12 bases in between. Looked up from germline, CDR1 is MNHEY and CDR2 is SMNVEV (reference sequence). The CDR3 is CASSLSRQGGETQYF. The DNA of the CDR3 is TGTGCCAGCAGTTTATCAAGGCAGGGAGGAGAGACCCAGTACTTC.

This chain joins TRBV7-9 and TRBJ1-4; TRBD1 might be the D (6 bases). The CDR3 consists of 14 residues. V was pared by 5 bases and J by 8 bases, with 15 bases between. Germline V gene data show CDR1 as SEHNR and CDR2 as FQNEAQ (reference sequence). CDR3 region: CASSIRQVGEKLFF. The CDR3 region has the DNA TGTGCCAGCAGCATTCGACAGGTTGGAGAAAAACTGTTTTTT. Filled out from reference TRBV7-9 and TRBJ1-4, the complete variable domain reads DTGVSQNPRHKITKRGQNVTFRCDPISEHNRLYWYRQTLGQGPEFLTYFQNEAQLEKSRLLSDRFSAERPKGSFSTLEIQRTEQGDSAMYLCASSIRQVGEKLFFGSGTQLSVL.

DNA for the CDR3: TGTGCCAGCAGTCTCGGGGAGGCTGGCTATGGCTACACCTTC. Translating it yields CASSLGEAGYGYTF. This chain joins TRBV6-6 and TRBJ1-2, with no clear D. CDR3 size: 14 residues. Trimming pared 5 bases from V and 4 bases from J, leaving 14 bases between. Germline assignment: CDR1 MNHNY and CDR2 SVGAGI (reference sequence).

The rearrangement links TRBV4-3 to TRBJ2-7; the match to TRBD1 covers 12 bases. The CDR3 consists of 16 residues. In germline, CDR1 is LGHNA, CDR2 YSLEER. V lost 0 bases, J lost 4 bases, and 4 bases stayed unmatched. Here the CDR3 reads CASSQDRDRGRYEQYF. The DNA of the CDR3 is TGCGCCAGCAGCCAAGATCGGGACAGGGGGCGTTACGAGCAGTACTTC.

This rearrangement joins TRBV23-1 to TRBJ2-7, with D perhaps being TRBD1 or TRBD2 (5 bases each). TRBV23-1 qualifies as an ORF whose function is uncertain. The CDR3 spans 15 residues. Trimming pared 1 base from V and 4 bases from J, leaving 14 bases between. DNA of the CDR3: TGCGCCAGCAGTCAATTGGGCCAGGGAGTGTACGAGCAGTACTTC. Amino acid sequence: CASSQLGQGVYEQYF.

Concerning this clone itself: At the DNA level, this CDR3 is encoded by other sequences in the same sample as well. The chain recombines TRBV7-3 with TRBJ1-1; D is undetermined. This CDR3 comprises 13 residues. The V and J ends lost 5 bases and 1 base respectively, with 8 bases between them. The V gene's germline CDR1 is SGHTA and CDR2 FQGTGA. The CDR3 DNA reads as TGTGCCAGCAGCCGTGGGAGGAACACTGAAGCTTTCTTT. Translation: CASSRGRNTEAFF.

This clone was seen a single time. The CDR3 spells CASSSGEVSYNEQFF. Here the CDR3 DNA reads TGCGCCAGCAGCTCGGGGGAGGTGTCCTACAATGAGCAGTTCTTC. The chain employs TRBV5-1 and TRBJ2-1, with a possible D match to TRBD2 (6 bases). Germline V gives CDR1 SGHRS, CDR2 YFSETQ. This CDR3 has 15 residues. V dropped 3 bases and J dropped 1 base, with 11 bases sitting between them.

In the case of this clone: Other DNA sequences in this specimen translate into the identical CDR3. The chain employs TRBV5-1 and TRBJ1-2; 11 bases line up with TRBD1. The CDR3 spans 15 residues. Germline V gene data show CDR1 as SGHRS and CDR2 as YFSETQ. After removal of 0 bases from V and 5 bases from J, the junction contained 3 bases not matched to a gene. The CDR3 sequence: CASSLEGQGGYGYTF. The CDR3 region has the DNA TGCGCCAGCAGCTTGGAGGGACAGGGGGGATATGGCTACACCTTC.

This clone was seen more than once but under ten times. The J gene is TRBJ1-1, the V gene TRBV30; TRBD1 agrees at 10 bases. This CDR3 contains 13 residues. From germline, CDR1 is GTSNPN and CDR2 SVGIG (reference sequence). V gave up 5 bases and J gave up 6 bases; unmatched junction bases: 6. CDR3: CAWDRGRWAEAFF. CDR3 in DNA: TGTGCCTGGGACAGGGGGCGATGGGCTGAAGCTTTCTTT.

The chain carries TRBV7-2 and TRBJ2-5; 7 bases align to TRBD2. The DNA end is a closer match to TRBJ2-7, so the J assignment may be wrong. Germline CDR1 is SGHTA and CDR2 is FQGNSA. The CDR3 sequence is 18 residues long. Written as DNA, the CDR3 is TGTGCCAGCAGCCGTTCCGGGGGGTTAGGCCGAAGCTCCTACGAGCAGTACTTC. Translation: CASSRSGGLGRSSYEQYF.

The genes are TRBV4-2 and TRBJ2-7, with 7 positions matching TRBD2. Germline V CDR1 and CDR2: LGHNA, YNFKEQ. CDR3 size: 16 residues. The V segment lost 0 bases and the J segment 1 base; nucleotides outside the gene matches: 6. The CDR3 DNA follows: TGTGCCAGCAGCCAAGATGTGCTAGCGGCTTCCTACGAGCAGTACTTC. Its protein is CASSQDVLAASYEQYF.

This rearrangement joins TRBV6-1 to TRBJ2-3, with 8 bases fitting TRBD1. CDR3 size: 14 residues. The V gene end was trimmed by 6 bases and the J gene end by 3 bases; junction bases not matched to a gene: 5. Per the germline V gene, CDR1 is MNHNS and CDR2 is SASEGT. The CDR3 nucleotides read TGTGCCAGCAGGGACAGGGTAGCAACAGATACGCAGTATTTT. As protein: CASRDRVATDTQYF.

The V gene is TRBV29-1, the J gene TRBJ2-3; D not certain. V lost 4 bases and J lost 5, with 13 bases in between. CDR1 is SQVTM, CDR2 ANQGSEA, per germline. The CDR3 is 13 residues long. The CDR3: CSVVVGKEDTQYF. The CDR3 coding sequence is TGCAGCGTTGTTGTAGGGAAGGAAGATACGCAGTATTTT.